The rows below give T cell receptor beta chains drawn from one sample of a study of blood T cell repertoires in COVID-19. Profiled with immunoSEQ multiplex PCR; TCRdb holds only in-frame clones, not every one. There are more than 150,000 clones in the sample; approximately 87% occur only once, and approximately 0.88% lies in the top ten. The sequenced material came from peripheral blood. The origin of the receptors is a woman aged 18 to 35 who had recovered from COVID-19. The CDR3 runs from the conserved cysteine through the conserved F or W. A D gene is named only where the DNA matches it firmly.

.	TRBV3-1/TRBV3-2	TRBJ2-7	CASSRHSSYEQYF
TRBD1	TRBV5-1	TRBJ1-1	CASSLEGQGNTEAFF
.	TRBV7-8	TRBJ2-7	CASSFLNGRQAYEQYF
TRBD1	TRBV7-2	TRBJ1-5	CASSLSAGGNNQPQHF
.	TRBV3-1/TRBV3-2	TRBJ1-1	CASSPVGLGGEAFF
.	TRBV30	TRBJ1-4	CAWIHGRGGEKLFF
.	TRBV5-6	TRBJ1-2	CASSFKSQNYGYTF
.	TRBV27	TRBJ1-2	CATRRGYGYTF
TRBD1	TRBV4-1	TRBJ1-1	CASSQGTGGGNTEAFF
.	TRBV5-4	TRBJ2-5	CASSSKLVLGQETQYF
TRBD1	TRBV15	TRBJ2-7	CATSRDRGPSYEQYF
TRBD1	TRBV6-5	TRBJ1-2	CASSINRDSFHGYTF
.	TRBV7-9	TRBJ1-1	CASSSGLGEAFF
.	TRBV23-1	TRBJ2-3	CASSQSFLAADTQYF
TRBD1	TRBV5-6	TRBJ2-2	CASSSIQGAGTGELFF
TRBD1	TRBV3-1/TRBV3-2	TRBJ1-6	CASSHPGQGKDNSPLHF
TRBD2	TRBV7-6	TRBJ2-5	CGSGTSGGAGETQYF
TRBD2	TRBV2	TRBJ2-1	CASSGLANYNEQFF
.	TRBV18	TRBJ1-4	CASSLGQRSTNEKLFF
TRBD1	TRBV7-2	TRBJ2-7	CASSLRPPRTGSEQYF
TRBD1	TRBV9	TRBJ1-2	CASSVASGGNYGYTF
TRBD1	TRBV6-5	TRBJ2-2	CASSEGDRFTGELFF
TRBD2	TRBV6-5	TRBJ2-3	CASTQSSGRTDTQYF
.	TRBV27	TRBJ2-3	CASSSTLSTDTQYF
TRBD2	TRBV18	TRBJ2-5	CASSPRGLAGQETQYF
.	TRBV7-9	TRBJ2-5	CASSLGSPGYQETQYF
TRBD1	TRBV6-5	TRBJ2-3	CASSSQQGTRADTQYF
.	TRBV4-1	TRBJ1-1	CASSQELKGWQNTEAFF
TRBD1	TRBV7-3	TRBJ2-1	CASSLGTGVRNEQFF
.	TRBV7-9	TRBJ2-2	CASSLSPRVTGELFF
.	TRBV4-2	TRBJ1-2	CASSQDGQIDNYGYTF
.	TRBV2	TRBJ2-3	CASGAGLSTDTQYF
.	TRBV7-9	TRBJ2-5	CASIPNRGGKETQYF
.	TRBV4-2	TRBJ2-5	CASSQFSSQTQYF